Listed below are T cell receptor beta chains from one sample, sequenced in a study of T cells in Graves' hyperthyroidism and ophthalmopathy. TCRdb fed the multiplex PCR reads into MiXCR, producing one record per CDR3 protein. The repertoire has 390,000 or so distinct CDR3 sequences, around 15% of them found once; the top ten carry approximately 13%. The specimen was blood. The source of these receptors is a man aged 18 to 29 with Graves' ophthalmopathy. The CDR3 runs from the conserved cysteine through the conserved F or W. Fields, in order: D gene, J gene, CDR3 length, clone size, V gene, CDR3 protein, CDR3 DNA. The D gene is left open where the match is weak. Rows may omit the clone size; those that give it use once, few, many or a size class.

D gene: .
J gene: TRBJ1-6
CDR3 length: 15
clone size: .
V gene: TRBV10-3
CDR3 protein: CATLPFETANSPLHF
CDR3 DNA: TGTGCCACCCTACCCTTCGAGACAGCTAATTCACCCCTCCACTTT

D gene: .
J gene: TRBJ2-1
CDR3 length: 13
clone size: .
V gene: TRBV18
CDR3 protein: CVSSPPGTNEQFF
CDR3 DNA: TGTGTCAGCTCACCACCGGGAACAAATGAGCAGTTCTTC

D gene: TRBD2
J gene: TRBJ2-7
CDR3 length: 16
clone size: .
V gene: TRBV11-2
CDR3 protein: CASSVQGLAGAYEQYF
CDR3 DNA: TGTGCCAGCAGCGTACAGGGACTAGCGGGAGCATACGAGCAGTACTTC

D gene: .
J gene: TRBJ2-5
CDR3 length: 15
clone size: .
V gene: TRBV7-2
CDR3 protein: CASSPGGSHQETQYF
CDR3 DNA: TGTGCCAGCAGCCCTGGGGGCTCTCACCAAGAGACCCAGTACTTC

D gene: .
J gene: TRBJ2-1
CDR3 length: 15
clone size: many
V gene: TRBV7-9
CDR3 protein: CASSPSSVQGDEQFF
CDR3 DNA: TGTGCCAGCAGCCCGTCTAGCGTCCAAGGGGATGAGCAGTTCTTC

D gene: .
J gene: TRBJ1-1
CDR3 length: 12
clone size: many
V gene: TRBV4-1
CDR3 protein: CASSQEYTEAFF
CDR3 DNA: TGCGCCAGCAGCCAAGAGTACACTGAAGCTTTCTTT

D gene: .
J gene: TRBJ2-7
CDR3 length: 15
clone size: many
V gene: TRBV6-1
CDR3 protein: CAALIQRLSSYEQYF
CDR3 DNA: TGTGCCGCCCTTATCCAGCGACTGAGCTCCTACGAGCAGTACTTC

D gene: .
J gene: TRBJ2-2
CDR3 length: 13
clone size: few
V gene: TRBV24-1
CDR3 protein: CATQGPGTGELFF
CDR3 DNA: TGTGCCACCCAAGGACCAGGGACCGGGGAGCTGTTTTTT

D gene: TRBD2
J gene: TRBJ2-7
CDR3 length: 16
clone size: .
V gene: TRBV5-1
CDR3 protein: CASSLASGRATYEQYF
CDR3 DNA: TGCGCCAGCAGCTTGGCTAGCGGGAGGGCTACCTACGAGCAGTACTTC

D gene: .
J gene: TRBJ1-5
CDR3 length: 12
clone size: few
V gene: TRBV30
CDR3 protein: CAWNTLGAPEHF
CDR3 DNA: TGTGCCTGGAACACACTAGGGGCCCCCGAGCATTTT

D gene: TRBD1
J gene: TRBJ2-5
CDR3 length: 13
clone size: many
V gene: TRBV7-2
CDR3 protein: CASRPTGAETQYF
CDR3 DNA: TGTGCCAGCAGACCTACAGGGGCGGAGACCCAGTACTTC

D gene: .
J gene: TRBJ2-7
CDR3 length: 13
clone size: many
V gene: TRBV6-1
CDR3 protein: CASADSSSYEQYF
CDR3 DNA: TGTGCCAGCGCTGACAGCTCGTCCTACGAGCAGTACTTC

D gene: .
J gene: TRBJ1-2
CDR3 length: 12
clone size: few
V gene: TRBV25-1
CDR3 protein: CASSAYNYGYTF
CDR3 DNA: TGTGCCAGCAGTGCATACAACTATGGCTACACCTTC

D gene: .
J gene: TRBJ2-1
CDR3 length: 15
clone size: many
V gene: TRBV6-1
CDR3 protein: CASTGPGREKNEQFF
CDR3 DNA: TGTGCCAGCACGGGGCCGGGCAGGGAGAAAAATGAGCAGTTCTTC

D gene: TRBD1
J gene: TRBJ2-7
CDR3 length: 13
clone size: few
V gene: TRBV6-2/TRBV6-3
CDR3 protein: CASSWDRLFEQYF
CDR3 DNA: TGTGCCAGCTCTTGGGACAGGCTTTTCGAGCAGTACTTC

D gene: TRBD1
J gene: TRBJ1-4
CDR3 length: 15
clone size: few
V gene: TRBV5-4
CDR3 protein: CASSLPGTGSEKLFF
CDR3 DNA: TGTGCCAGCAGCTTACCCGGGACAGGGAGTGAAAAACTGTTTTTT

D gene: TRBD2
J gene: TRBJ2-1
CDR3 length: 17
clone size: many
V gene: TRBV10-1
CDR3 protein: CASSPGTSGALYNEQFF
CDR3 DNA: TGCGCCAGCAGCCCCGGGACTAGCGGAGCCCTCTACAATGAGCAGTTCTTC

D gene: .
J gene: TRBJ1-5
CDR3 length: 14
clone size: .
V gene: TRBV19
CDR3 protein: CASSATLSNQPQHF
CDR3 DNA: TGTGCCAGTAGTGCGACGCTTAGCAATCAGCCCCAGCATTTT

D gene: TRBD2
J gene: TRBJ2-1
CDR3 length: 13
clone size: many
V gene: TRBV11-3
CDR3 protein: CASSFSGDNEQFF
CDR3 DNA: TGTGCCAGCAGCTTTAGCGGGGACAATGAGCAGTTCTTC

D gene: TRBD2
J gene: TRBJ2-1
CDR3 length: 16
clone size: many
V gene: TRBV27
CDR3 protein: CASMPSLAGGRYEQFF
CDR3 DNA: TGTGCCAGCATGCCTTCACTAGCGGGGGGCAGGTATGAGCAGTTCTTC

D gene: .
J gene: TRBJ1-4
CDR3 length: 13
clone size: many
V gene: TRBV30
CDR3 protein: CAWSRPLVEKLFF
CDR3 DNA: TGTGCCTGGAGTAGGCCGTTGGTGGAAAAACTGTTTTTT

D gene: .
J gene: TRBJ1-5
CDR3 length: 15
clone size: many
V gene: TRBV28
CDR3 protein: CASSLNRDSNQPQHF
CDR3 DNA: TGTGCCAGCAGTCTAAACAGGGATAGCAATCAGCCCCAGCATTTT

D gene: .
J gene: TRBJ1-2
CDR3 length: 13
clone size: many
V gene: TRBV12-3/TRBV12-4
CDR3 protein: CASSQPGRGGYTF
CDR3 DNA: TGTGCCAGCAGTCAACCTGGAAGGGGTGGCTACACCTTC

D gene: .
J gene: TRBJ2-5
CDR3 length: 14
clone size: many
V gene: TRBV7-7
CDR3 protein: CASSLLGVGETQYF
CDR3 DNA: TGTGCTAGCAGCTTATTGGGGGTCGGGGAGACCCAGTACTTC

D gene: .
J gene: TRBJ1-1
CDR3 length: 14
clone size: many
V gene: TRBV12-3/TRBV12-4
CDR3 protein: CASSFIGGNTEAFF
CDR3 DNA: TGTGCCAGCAGTTTTATTGGTGGGAACACTGAAGCTTTCTTT

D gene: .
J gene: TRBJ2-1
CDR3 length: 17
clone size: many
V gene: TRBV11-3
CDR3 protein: CASSLGRQFYSYNEQFF
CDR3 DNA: TGTGCCAGCAGCTTAGGAAGACAGTTTTACTCCTACAATGAGCAGTTCTTC

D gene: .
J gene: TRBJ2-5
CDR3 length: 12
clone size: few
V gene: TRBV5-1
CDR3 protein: CASSFQVETQYF
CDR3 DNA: TGCGCCAGCAGCTTCCAGGTAGAGACCCAGTACTTC

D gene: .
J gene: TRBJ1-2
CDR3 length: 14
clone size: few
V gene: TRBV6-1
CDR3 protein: CASCTGKANYGYTF
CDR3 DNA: TGTGCCAGCTGCACAGGGAAAGCTAACTATGGCTACACCTTC

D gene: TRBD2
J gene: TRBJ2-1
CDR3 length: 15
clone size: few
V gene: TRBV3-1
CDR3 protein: CASSQSGLAGELEFF
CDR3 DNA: TGTGCCAGCAGCCAATCCGGACTAGCGGGAGAACTTGAGTTCTTC

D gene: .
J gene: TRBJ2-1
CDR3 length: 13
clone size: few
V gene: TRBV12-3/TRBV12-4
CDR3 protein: CASSFLSGNEQFF
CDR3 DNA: TGTGCCAGCAGTTTTTTGTCGGGGAATGAGCAGTTCTTC

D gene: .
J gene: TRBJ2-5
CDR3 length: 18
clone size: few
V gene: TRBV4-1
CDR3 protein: CASSQEMGASGPQETQYF
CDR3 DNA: TGCGCCAGCAGCCAAGAAATGGGGGCTAGCGGACCCCAAGAGACCCAGTACTTC

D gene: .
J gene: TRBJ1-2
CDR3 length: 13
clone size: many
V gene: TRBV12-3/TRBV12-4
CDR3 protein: CASSFLLIYGYTF
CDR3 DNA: TGTGCCAGCAGTTTTCTGCTGATCTATGGCTACACCTTC

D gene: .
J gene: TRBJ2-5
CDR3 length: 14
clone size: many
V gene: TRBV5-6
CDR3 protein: CASSLVGEQETQYF
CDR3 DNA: TGTGCCAGCAGCTTGGTCGGGGAACAAGAGACCCAGTACTTC

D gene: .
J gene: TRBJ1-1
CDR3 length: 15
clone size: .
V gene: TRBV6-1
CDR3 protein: CASSPPQWGPTEAFF
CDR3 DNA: TGTGCCAGCAGCCCCCCCCAGTGGGGACCCACTGAAGCTTTCTTT

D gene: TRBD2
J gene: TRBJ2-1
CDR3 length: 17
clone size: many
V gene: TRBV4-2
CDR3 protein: CASSQDLNSGRFNEQFF
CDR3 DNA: TGTGCCAGCAGCCAAGATCTAAATAGCGGGAGGTTCAATGAGCAGTTCTTC

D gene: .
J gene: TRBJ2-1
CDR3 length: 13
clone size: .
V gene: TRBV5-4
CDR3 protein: CASSLWPLHEQFF
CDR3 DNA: TGTGCCAGCAGCTTGTGGCCCTTGCATGAGCAGTTCTTC

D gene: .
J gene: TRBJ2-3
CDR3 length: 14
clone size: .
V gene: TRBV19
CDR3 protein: CASTLGDFGDTQYF
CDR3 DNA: TGTGCCAGTACCCTAGGGGACTTTGGGGATACGCAGTATTTT

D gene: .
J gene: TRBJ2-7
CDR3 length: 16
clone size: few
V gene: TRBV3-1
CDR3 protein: CASEEGAAGARHEQYF
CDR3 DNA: TGTGCCTCGGAAGAAGGGGCTGCGGGGGCCCGACACGAGCAGTACTTC

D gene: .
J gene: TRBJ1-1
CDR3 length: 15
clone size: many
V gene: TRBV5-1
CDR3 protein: CASSLSGGGNTEAFF
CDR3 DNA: TGCGCCAGCAGCTTGTCGGGGGGCGGGAACACTGAAGCTTTCTTT

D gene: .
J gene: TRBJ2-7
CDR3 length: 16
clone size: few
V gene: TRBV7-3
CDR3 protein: CASSILLSGSSYEQYF
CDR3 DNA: TGTGCCAGTAGTATCCTTCTATCGGGGAGCTCCTACGAGCAGTACTTC

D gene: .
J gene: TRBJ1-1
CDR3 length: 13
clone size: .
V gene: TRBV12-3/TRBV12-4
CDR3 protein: CASSWAGYTEAFF
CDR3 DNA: TGTGCCAGCAGTTGGGCAGGGTATACTGAAGCTTTCTTT

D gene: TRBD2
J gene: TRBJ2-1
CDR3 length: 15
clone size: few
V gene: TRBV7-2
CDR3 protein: CASSLAGASGRARFF
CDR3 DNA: TGTGCCAGCAGCTTAGCAGGAGCTAGCGGGAGGGCACGGTTCTTC

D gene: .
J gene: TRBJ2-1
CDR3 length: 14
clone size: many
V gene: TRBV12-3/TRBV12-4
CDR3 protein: CASSFHSSYNEQFF
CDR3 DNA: TGTGCCAGCAGTTTTCATAGCTCCTACAATGAGCAGTTCTTC

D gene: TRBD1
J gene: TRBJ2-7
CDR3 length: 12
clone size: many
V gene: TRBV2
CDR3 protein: CASRGQEYEQYF
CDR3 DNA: TGTGCCAGCAGAGGACAGGAGTACGAGCAGTACTTC

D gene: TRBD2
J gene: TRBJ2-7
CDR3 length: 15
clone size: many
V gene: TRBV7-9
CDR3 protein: CASRPGLAGAYEQYF
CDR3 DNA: TGTGCCAGCAGACCAGGACTAGCGGGAGCTTACGAGCAGTACTTC

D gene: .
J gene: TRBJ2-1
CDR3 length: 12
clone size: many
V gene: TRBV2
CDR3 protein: CASYSVRFEQFF
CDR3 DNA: TGTGCCAGCTACTCAGTAAGGTTTGAGCAGTTCTTC